Listed below are T cell receptor beta chains from one sample, sequenced in a study of monozygotic twins with inflammatory bowel disease. TCRdb reprocessed the 5' RACE reads, keeping one entry per CDR3 protein, no DNA. This repertoire includes approximately 330,000 distinct CDR3 sequences. Sequenced material: blood. These receptors were collected from a human donor with ulcerative colitis or Crohn's disease, or a healthy co-twin of an affected twin (not recorded which). The CDR3 runs from the conserved cysteine through the conserved F or W. The order of the fields is V gene, J gene, CDR3 protein.

V: TRBV7-9
J: TRBJ2-5
CDR3: CASSHGETQYF

V: TRBV29-1
J: TRBJ1-1
CDR3: CSVGTGNRVNTEAFF

V: TRBV29-1
J: TRBJ2-5
CDR3: CSVDEGEGTQYF

V: TRBV29-1
J: TRBJ2-3
CDR3: CSVEGLEGLLGSTDTQYF

V: TRBV9
J: TRBJ2-3
CDR3: CASSPAGGYTDTQYF

V: TRBV6-5
J: TRBJ2-7
CDR3: CASSYKLRQAESSYEQYF

V: TRBV12-3/TRBV12-4
J: TRBJ1-6
CDR3: CASSRGGSPLHF

V: TRBV20-1
J: TRBJ1-2
CDR3: CSARGDSSGGYTF

V: TRBV9
J: TRBJ2-5
CDR3: CASRERGQGSGETQYF

V: TRBV30
J: TRBJ2-5
CDR3: CAWSSDRGRRETQYF

V: TRBV7-2
J: TRBJ2-6
CDR3: CASSLHAGRSGANVLTF

V: TRBV15
J: TRBJ1-5
CDR3: CATSRDGVGRTQHF

V: TRBV20-1
J: TRBJ2-5
CDR3: CSARDLGAQETQYF

V: TRBV5-1
J: TRBJ2-5
CDR3: CASSKDSPSGAAQYF

V: TRBV20-1
J: TRBJ2-7
CDR3: CSAPAGTGLPEQYF

V: TRBV29-1
J: TRBJ2-7
CDR3: CSVTSGSSYEQYF

V: TRBV7-2
J: TRBJ2-3
CDR3: CASSLAGVAGVRTDTQYF

V: TRBV11-2
J: TRBJ2-2
CDR3: CASSLLGLPTNTGELFF

V: TRBV4-2
J: TRBJ2-1
CDR3: CASSHMERGGTYNEQFF

V: TRBV6-6
J: TRBJ2-5
CDR3: CASSITVQETQYF

V: TRBV28
J: TRBJ2-3
CDR3: CASSLAGAESDTQYF

V: TRBV19
J: TRBJ2-1
CDR3: CASTNPHNEQFF

V: TRBV18
J: TRBJ1-3
CDR3: CASSTSGPPVWNTIYF

V: TRBV5-4
J: TRBJ2-1
CDR3: CASSLSEGGEQFF

V: TRBV20-1
J: TRBJ2-1
CDR3: CSALTGVSYNEQFF

V: TRBV28
J: TRBJ2-1
CDR3: CASSLGVSYNEQFF

V: TRBV20-1
J: TRBJ1-1
CDR3: CSARDDGMNTEAFF

V: TRBV20-1
J: TRBJ2-3
CDR3: CSARDARSGGADTQYF